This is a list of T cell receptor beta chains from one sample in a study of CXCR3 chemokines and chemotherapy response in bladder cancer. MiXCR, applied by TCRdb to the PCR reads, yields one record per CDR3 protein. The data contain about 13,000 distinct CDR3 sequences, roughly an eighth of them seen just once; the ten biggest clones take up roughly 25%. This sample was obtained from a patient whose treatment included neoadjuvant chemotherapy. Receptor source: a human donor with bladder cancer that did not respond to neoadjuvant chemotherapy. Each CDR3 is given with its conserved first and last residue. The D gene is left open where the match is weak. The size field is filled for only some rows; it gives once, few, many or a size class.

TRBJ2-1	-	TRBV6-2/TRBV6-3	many	CASSYGSSYYNEQFF	TGTGCCAGCAGTTACGGGTCGAGCTATTACAATGAGCAGTTCTTC
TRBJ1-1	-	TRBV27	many	CASSGHSLGNTEAFF	TGTGCCAGCAGCGGGCACAGCCTAGGGAACACTGAAGCTTTCTTT
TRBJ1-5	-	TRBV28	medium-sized	CASSLRVSNQPQHF	TGTGCCAGCAGTTTAAGGGTAAGCAATCAGCCCCAGCATTTT
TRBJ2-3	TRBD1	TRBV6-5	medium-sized	CASSSQGAGTDTQYF	TGTGCCAGCAGTTCTCAGGGGGCCGGCACAGATACGCAGTATTTT
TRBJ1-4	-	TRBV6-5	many	CASSYGGREKLFF	TGTGCCAGCAGTTACGGGGGGCGTGAAAAACTGTTTTTT
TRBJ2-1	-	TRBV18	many	CASSPRSGSYNEQFF	TGTGCCAGCTCACCACGATCGGGCTCCTACAATGAGCAGTTCTTC
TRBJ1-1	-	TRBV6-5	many	CASSPVEVMNTEAFF	TGTGCCAGCAGTCCCGTAGAGGTCATGAACACTGAAGCTTTCTTT
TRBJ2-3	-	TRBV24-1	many	CATSESGTDTQYF	TGTGCCACCAGTGAAAGCGGGACAGATACGCAGTATTTT
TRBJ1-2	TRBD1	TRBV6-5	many	CASSTGGIGYTF	TGTGCCAGCAGTACAGGGGGCATCGGCTACACCTTC
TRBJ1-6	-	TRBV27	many	CASSFSGGQHNSPLHF	TGTGCCAGCAGTTTCTCCGGGGGTCAACATAATTCACCCCTCCACTTT
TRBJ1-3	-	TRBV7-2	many	CASSLSQASGNTIYF	TGTGCCAGCAGCTTATCGCAGGCGTCTGGAAACACCATATATTTT
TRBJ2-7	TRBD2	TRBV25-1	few	CASSETGGYEQYF	TGTGCCAGCAGTGAAACGGGGGGCTACGAGCAGTACTTC
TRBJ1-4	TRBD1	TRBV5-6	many	CASSRQGVGEKLFF	TGTGCCAGCAGCCGACAGGGGGTAGGAGAAAAACTGTTTTTT
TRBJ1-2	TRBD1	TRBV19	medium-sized	CASSPRGQTPYGYTF	TGTGCCAGTAGTCCCCGGGGACAGACCCCGTATGGCTACACCTTC
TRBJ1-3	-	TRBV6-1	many	CASRHSSGNTIYF	TGTGCCAGCAGACACAGCTCTGGAAACACCATATATTTT
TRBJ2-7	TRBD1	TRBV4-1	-	CASSRRGSGTGRDEQYF	TGCGCCAGCAGCCGTCGGGGGAGCGGGACAGGGCGGGACGAGCAGTACTTC
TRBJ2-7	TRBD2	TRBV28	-	CASRLQPGLAGRNEQYF	TGTGCCAGCAGGCTGCAACCGGGACTAGCGGGAAGAAACGAGCAGTACTTC
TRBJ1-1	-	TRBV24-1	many	CATSDDRNTEAFF	TGTGCCACCAGTGATGACAGGAACACTGAAGCTTTCTTT
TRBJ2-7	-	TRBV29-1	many	CSVGVSTYEQYF	TGCAGCGTTGGCGTCAGTACCTACGAGCAGTACTTC
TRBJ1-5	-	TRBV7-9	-	CASSLTEGSQPQHF	TGTGCCAGCAGCTTAACAGAGGGGAGTCAGCCCCAGCATTTT
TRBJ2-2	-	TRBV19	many	CASKETANTGELFF	TGTGCCAGTAAGGAGACAGCGAACACCGGGGAGCTGTTTTTT
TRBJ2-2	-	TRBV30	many	CAYRRGRINTGELFF	TGTGCCTACCGGAGGGGGCGAATCAACACCGGGGAGCTGTTTTTT
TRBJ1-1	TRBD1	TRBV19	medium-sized	CASSRGQGKTEAFF	TGTGCCAGTAGTAGGGGACAGGGGAAGACTGAAGCTTTCTTT
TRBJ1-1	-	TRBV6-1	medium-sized	CASSPQQGLNTEAFF	TGTGCCAGCAGTCCGCAACAGGGACTAAACACTGAAGCTTTCTTT
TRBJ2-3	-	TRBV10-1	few	CASSLRLGATDTQYF	TGCGCCAGCAGCCTTCGACTAGGGGCGACAGATACGCAGTATTTT
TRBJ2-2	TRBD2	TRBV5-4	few	CASSPGLAGGGRELFF	TGTGCCAGCAGCCCGGGACTAGCGGGAGGAGGACGGGAGCTGTTTTTT
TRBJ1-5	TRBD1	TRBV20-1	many	CSAVGQGAFNQPQHF	TGCAGTGCTGTCGGACAGGGGGCGTTCAATCAGCCCCAGCATTTT
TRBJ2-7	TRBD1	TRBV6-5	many	CASLRDRTSYEQYF	TGTGCCAGCCTCCGGGACAGGACTTCCTACGAGCAGTACTTC
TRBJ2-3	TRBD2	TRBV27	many	CASQGSGGRATDTQYF	TGTGCCAGTCAGGGGTCGGGGGGGCGGGCCACAGATACGCAGTATTTT
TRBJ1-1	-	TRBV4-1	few	CASSSGGANTEAFF	TGCGCCAGCAGCTCCGGGGGTGCGAACACTGAAGCTTTCTTT
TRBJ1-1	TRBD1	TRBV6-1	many	CASSSQGGGEAFF	TGTGCCAGCAGTTCCCAGGGGGGGGGAGAGGCTTTCTTT
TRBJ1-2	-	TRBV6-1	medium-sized	CASSEWAGSQYYGYTF	TGTGCCAGCAGTGAATGGGCAGGCTCCCAATACTATGGCTACACCTTC
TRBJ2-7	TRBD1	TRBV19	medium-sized	CASSIGQGVSLEQYF	TGTGCCAGTAGTATAGGACAGGGGGTCTCCCTCGAGCAGTACTTC
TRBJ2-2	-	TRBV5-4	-	CASSLNRGPAFPTGELFF	TGTGCCAGCAGCTTAAACCGGGGGCCGGCATTTCCTACCGGGGAGCTGTTTTTT
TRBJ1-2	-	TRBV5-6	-	CASSLGLYGYTF	TGTGCCAGCAGCTTGGGCCTGTATGGCTACACCTTC
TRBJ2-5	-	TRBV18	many	CASSRSGGGETQYF	TGTGCCAGCTCACGTTCAGGGGGAGGAGAGACCCAGTACTTC
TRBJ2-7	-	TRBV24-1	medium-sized	CATSDGAEQYF	TGTGCCACCAGTGATGGGGCCGAGCAGTACTTC
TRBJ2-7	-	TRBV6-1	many	CASSEKEGTIGVEQYF	TGTGCCAGCAGTGAAAAGGAGGGAACAATTGGCGTCGAGCAGTACTTC
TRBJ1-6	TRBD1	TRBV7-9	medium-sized	CASSRTDRGPPPLHF	TGTGCCAGCAGCCGAACGGACAGGGGCCCCCCTCCCCTCCACTTT
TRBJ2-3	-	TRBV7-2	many	CASSYSLDTQYF	TGTGCCAGCAGCTACTCTCTGGATACGCAGTATTTT
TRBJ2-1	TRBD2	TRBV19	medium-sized	CASSTRTSRNNEQFF	TGTGCCAGTAGTACCCGGACTAGTCGGAACAATGAGCAGTTCTTC
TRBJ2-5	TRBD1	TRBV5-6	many	CASSLRQGIVETQYF	TGTGCCAGCAGCTTACGACAGGGGATTGTAGAGACCCAGTACTTC
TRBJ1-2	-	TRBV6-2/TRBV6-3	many	CASKGDYGYTF	TGTGCCAGCAAAGGGGACTATGGCTACACCTTC
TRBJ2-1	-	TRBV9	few	CASSPGTGFRGGAGNEQFF	TGTGCCAGCAGCCCCGGGACAGGGTTTCGCGGGGGGGCAGGGAATGAGCAGTTCTTC
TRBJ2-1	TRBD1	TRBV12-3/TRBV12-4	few	CASSLRTGGYNEQFF	TGTGCCAGCAGTTTAAGGACAGGGGGCTACAATGAGCAGTTCTTC
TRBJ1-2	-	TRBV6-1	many	CASSVGIYGYTF	TGTGCCAGCAGTGTCGGTATCTATGGCTACACCTTC
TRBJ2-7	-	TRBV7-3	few	CASSLQGSPLDEQYF	TGTGCCAGCAGCCTCCAGGGGTCCCCTTTGGACGAGCAGTACTTC
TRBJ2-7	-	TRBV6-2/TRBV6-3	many	CASSYPQGFYEQYF	TGTGCCAGCAGTTACCCCCAGGGGTTCTACGAGCAGTACTTC
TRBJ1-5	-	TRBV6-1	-	CASSDLQRSQPQHF	TGTGCCAGCAGTGACCTTCAAAGGAGTCAGCCCCAGCATTTT
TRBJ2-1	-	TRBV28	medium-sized	CASSESRVLFF	TGTGCCAGCAGTGAATCTAGGGTTCTGTTCTTC
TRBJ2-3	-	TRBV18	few	CASVEGAGTTDTQYF	TGTGCCAGCGTGGAGGGGGCGGGGACCACAGATACGCAGTATTTT
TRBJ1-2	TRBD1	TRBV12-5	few	CASGRDSTYGYTF	TGTGCTAGTGGCCGGGACAGCACCTATGGCTACACCTTC
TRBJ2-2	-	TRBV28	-	CASSEGVSHRELFF	TGTGCCAGCAGCGAGGGGGTGTCCCACCGGGAGCTGTTTTTT
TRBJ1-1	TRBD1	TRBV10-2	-	CASSLPGQGRIEAFF	TGCGCCAGCAGTCTCCCCGGACAGGGACGGATTGAAGCTTTCTTT
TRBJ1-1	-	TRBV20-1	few	CSARDRRANTEAFF	TGCAGTGCTAGAGATCGGCGGGCGAACACTGAAGCTTTCTTT
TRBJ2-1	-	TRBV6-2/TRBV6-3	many	CAIKMNRDREQFF	TGTGCCATCAAGATGAACAGGGACCGTGAGCAGTTCTTC
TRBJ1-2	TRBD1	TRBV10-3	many	CALSETFQGVSYTF	TGTGCCCTCAGTGAGACATTCCAGGGGGTAAGCTACACCTTC
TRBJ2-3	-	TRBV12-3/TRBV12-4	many	CASRSGVGSTDTQYF	TGTGCCAGCAGGTCAGGGGTCGGGAGCACAGATACGCAGTATTTT
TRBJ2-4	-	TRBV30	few	CAWSGEGAIQYF	TGTGCCTGGAGTGGTGAAGGAGCCATTCAGTACTTC